A selection of T cell receptor beta chains follows, all from one sample in a study of response to subunit inactivated influenza vaccine. Via MiXCR, TCRdb re-called the RT-PCR reads, giving one row per CDR3 protein. This sample carries 400,000 to 650,000 distinct CDR3 sequences, more than 7% of them seen once, and the ten largest clones take 13%. Sequencing used PBMCs from blood, obtained less than 30 months after vaccination. The receptors shown here come from a man aged 50 to 75 who received an inactivated influenza vaccine. Each CDR3 is given with its conserved first and last residue. Each record gives: clone size, D gene, J gene, V gene, CDR3 DNA, CDR3 protein. The D gene is left open where the match is weak. Clone size is not always given. Where it is, it says once, few, many or a class for expanded clones.

-	TRBD2	TRBJ2-7	TRBV7-3	TGTGCCAGCAGCTCCGGACTAGCGGGAGTCCAGGACGAGCAGTACTTC	CASSSGLAGVQDEQYF
-	-	TRBJ1-4	TRBV5-5	TGTGCCAGCAGCTTTTCTCCTAATCCTAATGAAAAACTGTTTTTT	CASSFSPNPNEKLFF
-	-	TRBJ2-4	TRBV20-1	TGCAGTGCCGTAGCAAACATTCAGTACTTC	CSAVANIQYF
many	-	TRBJ1-1	TRBV5-1	TGCGCCAGCAGCAGGTTAGTGAACACTGAAGCTTTCTTT	CASSRLVNTEAFF
many	TRBD1	TRBJ2-7	TRBV5-1	TGCGCCAGCAGCTTGGCGGACAGGGTTGGCGAGCAGTACTTC	CASSLADRVGEQYF
-	TRBD1	TRBJ1-2	TRBV12-3/TRBV12-4	TGTGCCAGCAGTTTAAGCGACAGGGGGAAAGGCTACACCTTC	CASSLSDRGKGYTF
few	-	TRBJ1-2	TRBV20-1	TGCAGTGCGGACCGCGGGGGAGGCTACACCTTC	CSADRGGGYTF
many	TRBD1	TRBJ2-2	TRBV6-2/TRBV6-3	TGTGCCAGCAGCCCCTGGGGACAGGGAAACACCGGGGAGCTGTTTTTT	CASSPWGQGNTGELFF
few	-	TRBJ1-2	TRBV25-1	TGTGCCAGCAGCGGTTCCGGGGTCGTGAAAGGCGGCTACACCTTC	CASSGSGVVKGGYTF
-	TRBD2	TRBJ2-1	TRBV4-3	TGCGCCAGCAGCCAACCCGCTAGCGGGGGGGCGGGCGATGAGCAGTTCTTC	CASSQPASGGAGDEQFF
many	-	TRBJ2-7	TRBV20-1	TGCAGTGCCGTTGGTGGTGCCTACGAGCAGTACTTC	CSAVGGAYEQYF
-	-	TRBJ2-1	TRBV6-2/TRBV6-3	TGTGCCAGCAGACTTCCCGACAGGTTAAACAATGAGCAGTTCTTC	CASRLPDRLNNEQFF
many	-	TRBJ2-1	TRBV24-1	TGTGCCACCAGTGATTCGGGGCCCAGCTCCTACAATGAGCAGTTCTTC	CATSDSGPSSYNEQFF
few	TRBD1	TRBJ2-7	TRBV12-3/TRBV12-4	TGTGCCAGCAGTTTATCACAGGGGGCTAGCGAGCAGTACTTC	CASSLSQGASEQYF
few	TRBD1	TRBJ2-7	TRBV29-1	TGCAGCGCCCAAGGACAGGGGAACAACGAGCAGTACTTC	CSAQGQGNNEQYF
-	-	TRBJ2-3	TRBV25-1	TGTGCCAGCAGCAAAAAAGAGGGCAGGGTGACAGATACGCAGTATTTT	CASSKKEGRVTDTQYF
-	-	TRBJ1-3	TRBV10-3	TGTGCCGCGCAGGGAGGCGGAAACACCATATATTTT	CAAQGGGNTIYF
-	TRBD1	TRBJ2-7	TRBV5-5	TGTGCCAGCAGCCCGGACAGGTATCGGTACGAGCAGTACTTC	CASSPDRYRYEQYF
-	-	TRBJ2-7	TRBV20-1	TGCAGTGCTACCCCCGGGGTGGGGGAGCAGTACTTC	CSATPGVGEQYF
-	-	TRBJ2-1	TRBV10-2	TGCGCCAGTCGGACTGGCCGATCCTCCTACAATGAGCAGTTCTTC	CASRTGRSSYNEQFF
-	TRBD2	TRBJ2-3	TRBV7-3	TGTGCCAGCAGCTTGGCGGGAGGGCGAGATACGCAGTATTTT	CASSLAGGRDTQYF
-	TRBD1	TRBJ2-7	TRBV6-1	TGTGCCAGCAGTGGACGTCCCGGGACAGGGAAGACACTCTACGAGCAGTACTTC	CASSGRPGTGKTLYEQYF
many	-	TRBJ2-7	TRBV7-2	TGTGCCAGCAGCTTAGGCAGGACCAGGGAGCAGTACTTC	CASSLGRTREQYF